This passage covers 11 T cell receptor beta chains from one sample sequenced in a study of CD8 T cells in ankylosing spondylitis. TCRdb redid the calling of the 5' RACE reads with MiXCR, one entry per CDR3 protein. The sample carries a few hundred thousand distinct CDR3 sequences, about 20% recorded once. Input material: blood, either unsorted or a sorted T cell fraction (not recorded which). The origin of the receptors is a male donor with ankylosing spondylitis or in good health (not recorded which).

The sample holds many counts of this clonotype. V and J are TRBV29-1 and TRBJ1-1; D ambiguous. The germline V and J ends were trimmed by 5 bases and 1 base, with 8 bases remaining between them. The CDR3 consists of 12 residues. Per germline, CDR1 SQVTM and CDR2 ANQGSEA. CDR3 protein: CSVREENTEAFF. The CDR3 nucleotides are TGCAGCGTTAGAGAAGAGAACACTGAAGCTTTCTTT.

This clonotype showed up just a few times. This chain connects TRBV12-3 or TRBV12-4 to TRBJ1-6; tentatively, D is TRBD1 (5 bases). This CDR3 spans 14 amino acids. Trimming removed 6 bases at V and 9 bases at J, with 15 bases between. The CDR3 is CASSTTGVVSPLHF. CDR3 sequence (DNA): TGTGCCAGCAGCACGACGGGGGTTGTTTCACCCCTCCACTTT.

DNA of the CDR3: TGTGCCAGCAGTTTCCTGGACAGGGGCAGGGAGACCCAGTACTTC. It yields the protein CASSFLDRGRETQYF. The chain joins TRBV28 to TRBJ2-5; 9 nucleotides align to TRBD1. Germline CDR1 is MDHEN and CDR2 is SYDVKM. J lost 5 bases, V lost 3 bases, and 7 bases had no gene match. This CDR3 has 15 residues.

This clonotype came up a few times. Written as DNA, the CDR3 is TGCAGTGCTAGATTCCCAGGGTCCTACGAGCAGTACTTC. This gives the protein CSARFPGSYEQYF. The rearrangement links TRBV20-1 to TRBJ2-7, with D possibly matching TRBD1 (5 bases). Trimming removed 2 bases from V and 1 base from J, with 9 bases in between. Germline CDR1 DFQATT, CDR2 SNEGSKA (reference sequence). CDR3 length: 13 residues.

This clonotype was seen ten or more times. This chain connects TRBV20-1 to TRBJ2-7; 10 bases fit TRBD2. V was clipped by 5 bases and J by 2 bases; unmatched bases: 6. The CDR3 covers 14 residues. Germline-derived CDR1 and CDR2 are DFQATT and SNEGSKA (reference sequence). CDR3 DNA sequence: TGCAGTGCTGAGGGGCTAGCGGGAGCCTACGAGCAGTACTTC. Amino acids: CSAEGLAGAYEQYF.

This clonotype occurred many times. A junction end diverges from the germline sequence, so it may reflect a read error. This chain joins TRBV4-1 and TRBJ2-7; no definite D call. Germline V gives CDR1 MGHRA, CDR2 YSYEKL. The CDR3 is 12 residues long. CDR3 loop: CASSQDSYEQYF. DNA of the CDR3: TGTGCCAGCAGCCAAGATAGTTACGAGCAGTACTTC.

The J gene is TRBJ2-1, the V gene TRBV9, with a possible D match to TRBD1 (6 bases). Germline loops: CDR1 SGDLS, CDR2 YYNGEE. Trimming left V 4 bases short and J 0 bases short, with 11 bases between. The CDR3 is made up of 15 amino acids. CDR3 in amino acids: CASSFRDNSYNEQFF. CDR3 nucleotide sequence: TGTGCCAGCAGCTTCCGGGACAACTCCTACAATGAGCAGTTCTTC.

This clonotype has a handful of counts. The chain carries TRBV29-1 and TRBJ2-7; 9 nucleotides agree with TRBD1. There are 14 residues in the CDR3. J lost 4 bases, V lost 3 bases, and 7 bases had no gene match. Germline CDR1 reads SQVTM; CDR2 reads ANQGSEA. The CDR3 reads CSVDPGQGAYEQYF. As DNA, the CDR3 is TGCAGCGTTGATCCGGGACAGGGTGCTTACGAGCAGTACTTC.

In this sample, this clonotype turned up a few times. The rearrangement links TRBV6-5 to TRBJ2-5; 7 bases line up with TRBD2. The V segment lost 0 bases and the J segment 2 bases; nucleotides outside the gene matches: 6. Germline CDR1 and CDR2: MNHEY and SVGAGI. The length of the CDR3 is 16 residues. CDR3 loop: CASSYSWAGVQETQYF. Here the CDR3 DNA reads TGTGCCAGCAGTTACTCCTGGGCGGGGGTTCAAGAGACCCAGTACTTC.

In its sample, this clonotype was seen a few times. The chain uses TRBV27 and TRBJ2-7, with TRBD2 as a possible D gene (5 bases). Germline assignment: CDR1 MNHEY and CDR2 SMNVEV (reference sequence). This CDR3 has 15 residues. Trimming took 4 bases from V and 2 from J, leaving 15 bases between them. Here the CDR3 DNA reads TGTGCCAGCAGTTCGCGAGGAGGTTTGGCCTACGAGCAGTACTTC. Translation: CASSSRGGLAYEQYF.

This clonotype appeared a few times. The V and J genes are TRBV19 and TRBJ2-1; 9 bases are shared with TRBD2. The germline V gene encodes CDR1 LNHDA and CDR2 SQIVND (reference sequence). CDR3 size: 15 residues. J lost 5 bases, V lost 5 bases, and 7 bases had no gene match. The CDR3 reads CASSLIAGVHNEQFF. CDR3 bases: TGTGCCAGTAGTTTGATAGCGGGAGTTCACAATGAGCAGTTCTTC.